One and the same sample provided the 8 T cell receptor beta chains below, sequenced in a study of control samples from healthy donors and cancer patients. TCRdb keeps only in-frame clones here, not all; method: immunoSEQ multiplex PCR. The sample includes around 99,000 clones, around 89% of them seen just once. Sequencing was performed on blood. These receptor sequences come from a woman aged 50 to 60 in good health.

This chain connects TRBV18 to TRBJ1-4; D gene uncertain. This CDR3 region has 16 residues. Germline V gene sequence: CDR1 KGHSH, CDR2 LQKENI. V lost 6 bases and J 1 base, leaving 15 bases between the germline ends. The CDR3 loop is CASSQRSTLTNEKLFF. CDR3 nucleotides: TGTGCCAGCTCCCAGCGATCGACATTAACTAATGAAAAACTGTTTTTT.

The chain recombines TRBV4-1 with TRBJ2-1, with 8 nucleotides matching TRBD1. The CDR3 consists of 12 residues. With 6 bases clipped from V and 9 bases from J, the junction kept 4 bases outside the gene matches. Germline-derived CDR1 and CDR2 are MGHRA and YSYEKL. The CDR3 sequence: CASRPTGAEQFF. The CDR3 coding sequence is TGCGCCAGCAGACCGACAGGGGCTGAGCAGTTCTTC.

The chain couples TRBV7-2 to TRBJ2-3; 9 bases are a match to TRBD1. The V gene end was trimmed by 7 bases and the J gene end by 5 bases; junction bases not matched to a gene: 10. The germline gives CDR1 SGHTA, CDR2 FQGNSA. The CDR3 is 15 residues long. CDR3 DNA sequence: TGTGCCAGCACCTCCCGGGGACAGGGATTAGATACGCAGTATTTT. Its protein product is CASTSRGQGLDTQYF.

The chain has TRBV19 and TRBJ2-1; 10 nucleotides match TRBD2. Germline CDR1 and CDR2: LNHDA and SQIVND (reference sequence). Unmatched junction bases numbered 9, after V lost 1 base and J lost 9 bases. The CDR3 runs 16 residues. The CDR3 bases are TGTGCCAGTAGTATAGCAAGCGGGGGGGCCTCGGTTGAGCAGTTCTTC. As protein: CASSIASGGASVEQFF.

V is TRBV7-9 and J is TRBJ2-1, with TRBD1 identical over 11 bases. The CDR3 loop spans 16 amino acids. V lost 5 bases to trimming and J lost 5 bases; unmatched junction nucleotides: 8. Germline lookup yields CDR1 SEHNR and CDR2 FQNEAQ (reference sequence). In DNA, the CDR3 is TGTGCCAGCAGCAAACCGGACAGGGGGCCCCACAATGAGCAGTTCTTC. Translating gives CASSKPDRGPHNEQFF. The whole variable domain, remainder taken from reference TRBV7-9 and TRBJ2-1, is DTGVSQNPRHKITKRGQNVTFRCDPISEHNRLYWYRQTLGQGPEFLTYFQNEAQLEKSRLLSDRFSAERPKGSFSTLEIQRTEQGDSAMYLCASSKPDRGPHNEQFFGPGTRLTVL.

This chain connects TRBV23-1 to TRBJ2-7; TRBD1 matches 9 bases. TRBV23-1 is identified as an open reading frame with a role that is uncertain. The CDR3 sequence is 16 residues long. The junction had 9 bases not matched to a gene; V was cut back by 3 bases and J by 3 bases. CDR3 nucleotide sequence: TGCGCCAGCAGTCAGTACGGACAGGGGCCTAACTACGAGCAGTACGTC. Its protein product is CASSQYGQGPNYEQYV.

This rearrangement joins TRBV6-5 to TRBJ2-7; 11 bases are a match to TRBD2. J was trimmed by 0 bases and V by 6 bases; bases with no gene match: 4. Germline values: CDR1 MNHEY, CDR2 SVGAGI. CDR3 length: 15 residues. In DNA, the CDR3 is TGTGCCAGCAGATTGGGGACTAGCGGCTCCTACGAGCAGTACGTC. Translation gives CASRLGTSGSYEQYV.

The chain joins TRBV5-4 to TRBJ2-1; 7 positions agree with TRBD1. Germline V gives CDR1 SGHNT, CDR2 YYREEE (reference sequence). The CDR3 extends over 15 amino acids. J was trimmed by 4 bases and V by 4 bases; bases with no gene match: 8. The CDR3 sequence: CASSLTLQGYNEQFF. As DNA, the CDR3 is TGTGCCAGCAGCCTCACCTTACAGGGGTACAATGAGCAGTTCTTC.